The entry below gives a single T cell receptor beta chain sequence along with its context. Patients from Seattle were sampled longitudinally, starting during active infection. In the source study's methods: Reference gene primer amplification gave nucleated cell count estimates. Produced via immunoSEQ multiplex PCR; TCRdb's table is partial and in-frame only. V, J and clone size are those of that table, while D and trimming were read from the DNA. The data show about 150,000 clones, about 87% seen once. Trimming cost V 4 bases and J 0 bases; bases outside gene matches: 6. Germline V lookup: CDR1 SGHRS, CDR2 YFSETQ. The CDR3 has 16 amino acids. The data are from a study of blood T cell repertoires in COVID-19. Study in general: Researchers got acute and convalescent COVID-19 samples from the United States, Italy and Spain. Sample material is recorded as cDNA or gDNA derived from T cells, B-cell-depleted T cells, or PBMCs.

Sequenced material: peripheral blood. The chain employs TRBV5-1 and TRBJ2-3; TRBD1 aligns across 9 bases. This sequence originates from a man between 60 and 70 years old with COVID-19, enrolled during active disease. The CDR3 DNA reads TGCGCCAGCAGCCCCGGACAGGGGCCTAGCACAGATACGCAGTATTTT. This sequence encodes CASSPGQGPSTDTQYF.